This entry is about one T cell receptor (beta chain). The data stem from a study of blood T cell repertoires in COVID-19. About the study: Both acute and convalescent COVID-19 samples were obtained from the United States, Italy and Spain. The analysed material was cDNA or gDNA that came from T cells, B-cell-depleted T cells, or PBMCs.

Original processing notes: Nucleated cell counts were estimated from reference gene primer amplification. Assay used: immunoSEQ multiplex PCR; TCRdb lists only in-frame clones, some missing. The DNA gave D and trimming, while V, J and clone size come from that table. The sample has approximately 270,000 clones; about 89% are singletons. CDR3 size: 15 residues. The V gene's germline CDR1 is LNHDA and CDR2 SQIVND (reference sequence). Trimming cost V 5 bases and J 6 bases; bases outside gene matches: 7. The J gene is TRBJ2-3, the V gene TRBV19; 11 nucleotides match TRBD2. Sequencing used peripheral blood. This sequence originates from a man aged 35 to 55 with active or convalescent COVID-19. CDR3 nucleotide sequence: TGTGCCAGTAGTGAGCTTAGCGGGGGGGCCGATACGCAGTATTTT. Protein product: CASSELSGGADTQYF.